What follows describes a single T cell receptor beta chain. Its target is unknown. Deletions cut 0 bases from V and 2 bases from J, with 8 bases between. The V gene's germline CDR1 is SGHRS and CDR2 YFSETQ. There are 14 residues in the CDR3. Healthy Caucasian donors formed the entire cohort. TCRdb ran MiXCR on the 5' RACE reads and lists one entry per CDR3 protein. Among hundreds of thousands of distinct CDR3 sequences listed, about 24% were seen once. These data originate in a study of identical twins. Study findings and constraints: While abundant cord blood beta clonotypes carried fewer insertions, memory repertoires showed no such pattern. The conclusions drew on cross-sectional statistical analysis instead of tracking the same donors.

The same specimen was also included in a second study, on T cells expressing NK-cell markers. That investigation notes: A few donors' CD3+CD56-NKG2C+ cells were dominated by the same clonotypes.

Source material: CD4+ T cells sorted from blood. V usage is TRBV5-1 and J usage is TRBJ1-1, with unresolved D. This clonotype was obtained from a woman in her late teens or twenties in good health. The CDR3 DNA follows: TGCGCCAGCAGCTTGGAGCCCTCAAACACTGAAGCTTTCTTT. It translates to CASSLEPSNTEAFF.